This TCR beta chain originates from a study of regulatory T cells in long-lasting Graves disease. J was trimmed by 2 bases and V by 7 bases; bases with no gene match: 9. The CDR3 loop spans 15 amino acids. Germline CDR1 and CDR2: LNHDA and SQIVND (reference sequence). Indicated time point: persistent/refractory GD, antithyroid drugs over 5 years with positive TRAb. With RNA extracted from PBMCs as input, the TCR library was made. Library construction for TCR beta used iRepertoire HTBI primers and Arm-PCR of CDR3 regions. From the multiplex PCR reads, TCRdb called clonotypes with MiXCR, one entry per CDR3 protein. The sample contains around 460,000 distinct CDR3 sequences, about 22% of which appear only once. This clonotype was found a few times.

The input for sequencing was peripheral blood mononuclear cells (PBMCs), taken when the disease was refractory, from a patient treated with antithyroid drugs. The origin of this receptor is a female donor with Graves disease. This chain connects TRBV19 to TRBJ2-3; 7 bases line up with TRBD2. The CDR3 here is CASKASGTATDTQYF. The CDR3 nucleotides read TGTGCCAGTAAGGCTAGCGGTACTGCCACAGATACGCAGTATTTT. The full variable domain, with the rest looked up from reference TRBV19 and TRBJ2-3, is DGGITQSPKYLFRKEGQNVTLSCEQNLNHDAMYWYRQDPGQGLRLIYYSQIVNDFQKGDIAEGYSVSREKKESFPLTVTSAQKNPTAFYLCASKASGTATDTQYFGPGTRLTVL.